This T cell receptor (beta chain) was sequenced in a study of blood T cell repertoires in COVID-19. Study-wide context: Samples representing acute and convalescent COVID-19 were sourced from the United States, Italy and Spain. T cells, B-cell-depleted T cells, or PBMCs provided the cDNA or gDNA that served as material.

As processed by the authors: For nucleated cells, counts were estimated from reference gene primer amplification. TCRdb's copy holds only in-frame clones and misses some; the assay was immunoSEQ multiplex PCR. That table supplies the V and J calls and clone size; D and trimming were determined from the DNA. The repertoire consists of fewer than 95,000 clones, with about nine tenths occurring once and the leading ten covering approximately 0.74%. The sequence was collected from a woman at least 80 years old with acute or convalescent COVID-19. Sequenced sample: peripheral blood.

CDR3 in amino acids: CAISLLSAGTSGSNEQFF. The DNA of the CDR3 is TGTGCCATCAGTCTCCTTTCCGCCGGGACTAGCGGATCCAATGAGCAGTTCTTC. This chain joins TRBV10-3 and TRBJ2-1; 11 nucleotides match TRBD2. Germline trimming cut 5 bases from V and 6 bases from J; bases unmatched to any gene: 15. The CDR3 loop spans 18 amino acids. Germline V gives CDR1 ENHRY, CDR2 SYGVKD.